This TCR beta chain came from a study of Graves' ophthalmopathy and Graves' hyperthyroidism. In germline, CDR1 is DFQATT, CDR2 SNEGSKA (reference sequence). CDR3 length: 16 amino acids. Trimming cost V 3 bases and J 7 bases; bases outside gene matches: 15. CDR3 regions of TCR beta were amplified from RNA transcripts. RT-PCR in the first round used HTBI primers; a second-round multiplex PCR followed. TCRdb independently ran MiXCR on the multiplex PCR reads; one entry per CDR3 protein. Altogether over a million distinct CDR3 sequences are present, approximately 35% being singletons, with the ten largest covering over 8.5%. This clonotype showed up just a few times.

Specimen: peripheral blood or thyroid tissue (not recorded which). The rearrangement uses TRBV20-1 and TRBJ2-5; the match to TRBD2 covers 9 bases. The receptor was derived from an adult man with Graves' hyperthyroidism. The DNA for the CDR3 is TGCAGTGCTAGTTCCAGCGGGAGGAGCTTATTAGGGACCCAGTACTTC. Translation gives CSASSSGRSLLGTQYF.